The 10 T cell receptor beta chains below come from one sample, sequenced in a study of cytomegalovirus exposure and HLA in healthy donors. The PCR had 60 Vbeta and 13 Jbeta primers. Sequencing was performed with immunoSEQ multiplex PCR; in TCRdb, only in-frame clones are kept and a portion is missing. Of around 80,000 clones listed, around 79% are singletons. Material for sequencing was PBMCs. The receptor set was obtained from a man between 18 and 29 years old in good health and CMV-seropositive.

V and J are TRBV5-6 and TRBJ2-5; TRBD2 might be the D (6 bases). Germline V gene sequence: CDR1 SGHDT, CDR2 YYEEEE. Trimming took 4 bases from V and 5 from J, leaving 15 bases between them. The CDR3 sequence is 14 residues long. The CDR3: CASSKSGTYETQYF. The CDR3 nucleotides read TGTGCCAGCAGCAAGTCCGGGACTTACGAGACCCAGTACTTC.

The V gene is TRBV6-6, the J gene TRBJ2-7; 9 bases align to TRBD2. The CDR3 length is 15 residues. The junction had 9 bases not matched to a gene; V was cut back by 7 bases and J by 2 bases. Per the germline V gene, CDR1 is MNHNY and CDR2 is SVGAGI (reference sequence). CDR3 in DNA: TGTGCCAGCACCTCCGCGGGAGGGGGCCCCTACGAGCAGTACTTC. It codes for CASTSAGGGPYEQYF.

The chain recombines TRBV11-1 with TRBJ2-5; D not certain. The CDR3 spans 14 residues. V lost 2 bases, J lost 2 bases, and 9 bases lay in between. Germline CDR1 reads SGHAT; CDR2 reads FQDESV (reference sequence). The chain's CDR3 is CASSLIRSQETQYF. CDR3 nucleotide sequence: TGTGCCAGCAGCTTAATTCGGTCTCAAGAGACCCAGTACTTC.

This rearrangement joins TRBV7-8 to TRBJ2-5; D may be TRBD2 (6 bases). This CDR3 has 16 amino acids. V shed 1 base and J shed 1 base, with 13 bases lying between them. Germline CDR1 is SGHVS and CDR2 is FQNEAQ. CDR3 coding DNA: TGTGCCAGCAGCTTAGGGCGGCGGCGGGGCCAAGAGACCCAGTACTTC. Translated: CASSLGRRRGQETQYF.

The chain combines TRBV18 with TRBJ2-3, with D hard to call. The V end was cut by 4 bases, the J end by 1 base, with 12 bases between. Germline lookup yields CDR1 KGHSH and CDR2 LQKENI. The CDR3 totals 15 residues. In DNA form, the CDR3 reads TGTGCCAGCTCACTCTCTAGTGGAGGCACAGATACGCAGTATTTT. Its protein product is CASSLSSGGTDTQYF.

The V call is TRBV7-9, the J call TRBJ1-1; 11 nucleotides align to TRBD1. CDR3 length equals 16 residues. Trimming removed 4 bases from V and 5 bases from J; junction bases left unmatched: 9. Germline values: CDR1 SEHNR, CDR2 FQNEAQ (reference sequence). Written as DNA, the CDR3 is TGTGCCAGCAGCTCGTCCGGGACAGGGGGTCATACTGAAGCTTTCTTT. Translated, it gives CASSSSGTGGHTEAFF.

This chain links TRBV6-5 with TRBJ1-1, with D possibly matching TRBD1 (6 bases). The CDR3 has 14 residues. From germline, CDR1 is MNHEY and CDR2 SVGAGI. Trimming shortened V by 6 bases and J by 1 base, and 12 bases separated the two germline ends. CDR3 DNA: TGTGCCAGCAGCAGTCCGGGACAGAACACTGAAGCTTTCTTT. This encodes CASSSPGQNTEAFF.

The chain recombines TRBV9 with TRBJ2-5, with D possibly matching TRBD2 (6 bases). The ends were cut back, 3 bases at V and 7 bases at J, with 10 bases in the middle. From germline, CDR1 is SGDLS and CDR2 YYNGEE. The CDR3 extends over 12 amino acids. CDR3 region: CASSALGGTQYF. CDR3 DNA sequence: TGTGCCAGCAGCGCCCTGGGGGGGACCCAGTACTTC.

V gene TRBV5-1 combines with J gene TRBJ2-1; 12 bases fit TRBD2. This CDR3 comprises 14 residues. Germline CDR1 SGHRS, CDR2 YFSETQ. The V and J ends lost 4 bases and 9 bases, in that order; junction bases with no gene match: 5. The CDR3 reads CASSGGLAGSEQFF. The CDR3 DNA sequence: TGCGCCAGCAGCGGGGGACTAGCGGGTTCTGAGCAGTTCTTC.

The rearrangement links TRBV13 to TRBJ1-1; no reliable D call. CDR3 length equals 14 residues. The V gene lost 0 bases and the J gene lost 0 bases, with 5 bases spanning the gap. From germline, CDR1 is PRHDT and CDR2 FYEKMQ (reference sequence). The CDR3 loop reads CASSLGLMNTEAFF. CDR3 DNA: TGTGCCAGCAGCTTAGGCCTAATGAACACTGAAGCTTTCTTT.